A selection of T cell receptor beta chains follows, all from one sample in a study of shared clonotypes between healthy human individuals. The method was immunoSEQ multiplex PCR; TCRdb's version includes in-frame clones alone and lacks a portion of them. Of a few hundred thousand clones listed, around 67% were seen once; the top ten hold over 9.5%. Sequences were obtained from memory CD4+ T cells sorted from blood. Source of these receptors: a man between 25 and 39 years old in good health. Each CDR3 is given with its conserved first and last residue. The D gene is left open where the match is weak. The size field is filled for only some rows; it gives once, few, many or a size class.

CDR3nt,CDR3aa,v_gene,abundance,j_gene,d_gene
TGTGCCAGCAGCTGGGGACTAGCGGGGATCACAGATACGCAGTATTTT,CASSWGLAGITDTQYF,TRBV5-4,.,TRBJ2-3,TRBD2
TGTGCCAGCAGCTCGGACCCTTCCATCTACGAGCAGTACTTC,CASSSDPSIYEQYF,TRBV7-6,few,TRBJ2-7,.
TGCAGCGTCCCGGGACTAGCGGGCACCGGGGAGCTGTTTTTT,CSVPGLAGTGELFF,TRBV29-1,.,TRBJ2-2,TRBD2
TGTGCCAGCAAGGAAGGAGAGGGGAACACCGGGGAGCTGTTTTTT,CASKEGEGNTGELFF,TRBV6-1,.,TRBJ2-2,.
TGTGCCACTCGTGGGCTTGCTAATGAAAAACTGTTTTTT,CATRGLANEKLFF,TRBV2,.,TRBJ1-4,.
TGTGCCAGCAGTCGAATTTGGGGTTCTGGGGTTAGACGGACGCGTTCCAATCAGCCCCAGCATTTT,CASSRIWGSGVRRTRSNQPQHF,TRBV28,.,TRBJ1-5,.
TGTGCCAGCTCCGGAGGGGTTAGCACAGATACGCAGTATTTT,CASSGGVSTDTQYF,TRBV6-1,.,TRBJ2-3,.
TGTGCCAGCACCAGCGACAGAATAAACACTGAAGCTTTCTTT,CASTSDRINTEAFF,TRBV6-1,.,TRBJ1-1,.
TGCGCCAGCAGCCAAGCGGGGGGGAGCAATCAGCCCCAGCATTTT,CASSQAGGSNQPQHF,TRBV4-1,.,TRBJ1-5,.
TGTGCCAGCAGCGCCCCTAGCGGGCAAGCCTACAATGAGCAGTTCTTC,CASSAPSGQAYNEQFF,TRBV9,.,TRBJ2-1,TRBD2
TGTGCCAGTAGTCCCAATGGACGGCCTCGAGTGGCGCAGTATTTT,CASSPNGRPRVAQYF,TRBV19,.,TRBJ2-3,.
TGTGCCAGTAGTATAAGCCTAGCGGGAGTAAGCTCCGAGCAGTACTTC,CASSISLAGVSSEQYF,TRBV19,.,TRBJ2-7,TRBD2
TGTGCCATCAGTGCGGCGGACTCCTACAATGAGCAGTTCTTC,CAISAADSYNEQFF,TRBV10-3,few,TRBJ2-1,.
TGCAGTAAGCGAGAGACATCTGAGGCTTTCTTT,CSKRETSEAFF,TRBV20-1,few,TRBJ1-1,.
TGTGCCAGCAGCTTCGACGGAGGTTCTAACTATGGCTACACCTTC,CASSFDGGSNYGYTF,TRBV11-2,.,TRBJ1-2,.
TGTGCCAGCAGCTTTGGACTAGCGGGAGGTTCCCACAATGAGCAGTTCTTC,CASSFGLAGGSHNEQFF,TRBV11-2,.,TRBJ2-1,TRBD2
TGTGCCAGCAGTTTAAGCCAGGAGACGAACACTGAAGCTTTCTTT,CASSLSQETNTEAFF,TRBV28,once,TRBJ1-1,.
TGTGCCAGCACCCGGTGGGGGGAGAATCAGCCCCAGCATTTT,CASTRWGENQPQHF,TRBV6-6,.,TRBJ1-5,.
TGTGCCATCAGGAGAGGGAGGAGTCCCACAGATACGCAGTATTTT,CAIRRGRSPTDTQYF,TRBV10-3,.,TRBJ2-3,.
TGTGCCAGCAGCTTGAGGGGCCCCCGGGACTCCCAGAGTGAGACCCAGTACTTC,CASSLRGPRDSQSETQYF,TRBV28,.,TRBJ2-5,.
TGTGCCACCCCGTCCGCAGGACAGGGTAATTCCGAGACCCAGTACTTC,CATPSAGQGNSETQYF,TRBV19,.,TRBJ2-5,TRBD1
TGTGCCAGCAGTGAAAGGGGTACCTCCTACGAGCAGTACTTC,CASSERGTSYEQYF,TRBV6-1,.,TRBJ2-7,.
TGTGCCAGCAGTTCACCCTCTAGCGGGTCCTACAATGAGCAGTTCTTC,CASSSPSSGSYNEQFF,TRBV27,many,TRBJ2-1,TRBD2
TGTGCCAGCAGTACGACAGGGAAGAACACTGAAGCTTTCTTT,CASSTTGKNTEAFF,TRBV5-4,many,TRBJ1-1,TRBD1
TGCGCCAGCCGCCAAGAGACCCAGTACTTC,CASRQETQYF,TRBV10-2,.,TRBJ2-5,.
TGTGCCAGCAGTTCAACTGTTTCGCGGGACGGGAGCTACAATGAGCAGTTCTTC,CASSSTVSRDGSYNEQFF,TRBV7-9,.,TRBJ2-1,.
TGTGCCAGCAGCGGAGGGGGCGAGCAGTACTTC,CASSGGGEQYF,TRBV14,.,TRBJ2-7,.
TGTGCCAGCAGCTTAGCGAGGACTAGCGGGGATTCCTACGAGCAGTACTTC,CASSLARTSGDSYEQYF,TRBV7-6,.,TRBJ2-7,TRBD2
TGTGCCAGCACACGGGGCCCCAACACTGAAGCTTTCTTT,CASTRGPNTEAFF,TRBV2,medium-sized,TRBJ1-1,.